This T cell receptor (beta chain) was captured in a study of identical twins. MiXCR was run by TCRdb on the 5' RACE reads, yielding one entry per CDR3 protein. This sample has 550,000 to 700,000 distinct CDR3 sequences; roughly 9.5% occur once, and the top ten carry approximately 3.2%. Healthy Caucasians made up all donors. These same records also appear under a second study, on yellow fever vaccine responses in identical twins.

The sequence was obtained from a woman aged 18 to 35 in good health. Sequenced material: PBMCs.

CDR3 in amino acids: CASSYSRGRGTEAFF. CDR3 nucleotides: TGTGCCAGCAGTTACTCGAGGGGTCGGGGCACTGAAGCTTTCTTT. The rearrangement joins TRBV6-2 or TRBV6-3 to TRBJ1-1; TRBD1 is a possible D gene (5 bases). With 0 bases removed from V and 4 bases from J, the gap between germline ends came to 12 bases. There are 15 residues in the CDR3. Germline V gives CDR1 MNHEY, CDR2 SVGEGT.